The present TCR beta chain was sequenced within a study of monozygotic twins with inflammatory bowel disease. Study observations and caveats: The sharing of clonotypes with others was lower in IBD patients than in healthy twins, especially with disease activity. By inverse Simpson index, TCRbeta diversity was lower in IBD patients than in healthy co-twins.

Through template switching, UMIs that included a 6-nucleotide sample barcode were added. After re-calling the 5' RACE reads, TCRdb lists one entry per CDR3 protein, DNA absent. Its table lists more than 300,000 distinct CDR3 sequences. Notes on this clonotype: Antigen: not known.

Germline assignment: CDR1 SGHRS and CDR2 YFSETQ. CDR3 length: 15 residues. Whole blood without T cell sorting served as the source of isolated total RNA. This rearrangement joins TRBV5-1 to TRBJ2-1; the TRBD1 assignment by TCRdb is unverifiable without DNA. The sample was blood. The TCR comes from a human donor with ulcerative colitis or Crohn's disease, or a healthy co-twin of an affected twin (not recorded which). The chain's CDR3 is CASSLGQGRYNEQFF.